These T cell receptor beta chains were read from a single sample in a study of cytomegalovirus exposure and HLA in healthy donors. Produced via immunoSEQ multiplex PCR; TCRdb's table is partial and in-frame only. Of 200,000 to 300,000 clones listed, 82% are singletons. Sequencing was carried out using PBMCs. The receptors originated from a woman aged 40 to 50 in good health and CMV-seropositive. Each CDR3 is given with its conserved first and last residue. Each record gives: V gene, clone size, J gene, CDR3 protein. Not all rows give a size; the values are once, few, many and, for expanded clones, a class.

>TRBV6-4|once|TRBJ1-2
CASSDSRGQPFGGYTF
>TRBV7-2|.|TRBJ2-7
CASSLNGLAGEEQYF
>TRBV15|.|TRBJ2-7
CATSRDRGSSYEQYF
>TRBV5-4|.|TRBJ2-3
CASSLGTTGGGTDTQYF
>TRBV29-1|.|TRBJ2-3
CSVGGIAGESTDTQYF
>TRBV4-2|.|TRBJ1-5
CASSQAKRGQGSAQHF
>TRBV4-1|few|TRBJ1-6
CASSHPQGTNSPLHF
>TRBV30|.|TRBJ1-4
CAWSPLERIGKEKLFF
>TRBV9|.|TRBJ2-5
CASSVGGAGVGETQYF
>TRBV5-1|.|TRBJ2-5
CASSLTGGEVETQYF
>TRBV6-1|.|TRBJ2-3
CASSENPVQDTQYF
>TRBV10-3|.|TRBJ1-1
CAISESLPTAGTEAFF
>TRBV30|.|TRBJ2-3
CAWRGLVSTDTQYF
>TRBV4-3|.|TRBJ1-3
CASSNRVSAGNTIYF
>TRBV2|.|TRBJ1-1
CASSEARGLNTEAFF
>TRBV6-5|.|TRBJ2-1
CASIPSGPSYNEQFF
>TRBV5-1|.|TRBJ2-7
CASSLRLAGDEQYF
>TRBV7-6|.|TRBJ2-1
CASSLDGGAYNEQFF
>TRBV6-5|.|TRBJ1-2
CASNRQGADGYTF
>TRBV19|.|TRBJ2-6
CASSKLSSGANVLTF
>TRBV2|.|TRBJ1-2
CASSLSDSHLYGYTF
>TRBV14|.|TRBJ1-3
CASSQEGTGGLSRISGNTIYF
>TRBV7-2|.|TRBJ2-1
CASSSERGVGEQFF
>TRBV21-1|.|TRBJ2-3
CASSKVDFDRGRTDTQYF
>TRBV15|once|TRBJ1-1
CATSRRISTEAFF
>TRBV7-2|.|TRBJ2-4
CASSLVAVAKNIQYF
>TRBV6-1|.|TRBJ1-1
CASSDTGNRWNTEAFF
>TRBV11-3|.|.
CASSIISGAEQYF
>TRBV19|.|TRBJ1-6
CASSIRRNSPLHF
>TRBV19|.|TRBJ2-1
CASSIEGTGGYNEQFF
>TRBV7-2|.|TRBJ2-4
CASSSEAGQGNIQYF
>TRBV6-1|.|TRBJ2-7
CASSERGRNYEQYF
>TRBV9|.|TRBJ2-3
CASSVEGSGGADTQYF
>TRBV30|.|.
CAWSVGQRYEQYF
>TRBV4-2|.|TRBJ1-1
CASSQGTGGRSTEAFF
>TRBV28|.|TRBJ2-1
CASSVAGAGKYNEQFF
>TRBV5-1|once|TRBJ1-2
CASSPGTGTNYGYTF
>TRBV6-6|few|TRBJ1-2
CASSSSGTGGGYTF
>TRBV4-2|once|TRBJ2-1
CASSQDEIAGSFF
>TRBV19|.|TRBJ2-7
CASSFTGQGDLEQYF
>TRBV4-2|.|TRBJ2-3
CASSQSGLAGTTDTQYF
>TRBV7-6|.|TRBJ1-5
CASSLVQHGQPQHF
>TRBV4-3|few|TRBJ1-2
CASSQPDRDDGYTF
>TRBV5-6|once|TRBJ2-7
CASSSLAGEPYEQYF
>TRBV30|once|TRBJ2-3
CAWAFLAVDTQYF
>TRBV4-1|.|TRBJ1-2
CASSQPPRRDYGYTF
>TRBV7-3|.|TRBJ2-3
CASSPLAGGSTDTQYF
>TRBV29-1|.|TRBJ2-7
CSVRTGYEQYF
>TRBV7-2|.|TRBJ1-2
CASSLVWPGQGNYGYTF
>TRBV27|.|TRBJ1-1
CASTFPDAVKVNTEAFF
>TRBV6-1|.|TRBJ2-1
CASTSYYEQFF
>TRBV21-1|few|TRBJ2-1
CASSRSTGRTLAGFYNEQFF
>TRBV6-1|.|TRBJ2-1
CASSELPTGTSYNEQFF